This T cell receptor (beta chain) stems from a study of cytomegalovirus exposure and HLA in healthy donors. Losses at the gene ends were 10 bases for V and 7 bases for J; bases not matched to a gene: 6. This CDR3 has 13 amino acids. The V gene's germline CDR1 is MNHEY and CDR2 SMNVEV (reference sequence). With 60 Vbeta and 13 Jbeta primers, the PCR was carried out. TCRdb's table, derived via immunoSEQ multiplex PCR, lists solely in-frame clones and lacks some. Seen here are 100,000 to 150,000 clones, approximately 86% observed once, and the top ten hold approximately 1.7%. The table lists this clone with a count of one. Its antigen is unidentified. Broader study findings: With DRB1 most and HLA-C fewest, TCR association rates differed between HLA loci in a later analysis. Common viral pathogens seemed to be connected with several of the most significant clusters, according to a later analysis. Many donors carried some public TCRs, although rarity characterized most TCR sequences.

The chain joins TRBV27 to TRBJ2-1; 11 bases match TRBD2. The receptor was isolated from a boy between 10 and 17 years old in good health and CMV-seronegative. Sequenced: PBMCs. CDR3 in amino acids: CATLAGGRNEQFF. The CDR3 DNA reads TGTGCCACCCTAGCGGGAGGTCGGAATGAGCAGTTCTTC.